The source of this TCR beta chain is a study of response to subunit inactivated influenza vaccine. The study's findings and limits: Authors suggested seasonal influenza vaccinations each recruit few new T cells.

This clonotype appeared a few times. Antigen: not known. CDR1 MGHDK and CDR2 SYGVNS come from the germline V gene. The CDR3 has 14 residues. V was trimmed by 1 base and J by 3 bases, leaving 8 bases between them. Each CDR3 protein gets one entry after TCRdb re-called the RT-PCR reads with MiXCR. Of fewer than 650,000 distinct CDR3 sequences in the sample, over 10% were seen once. The gene calls are TRBV25-1 and TRBJ2-3; D is perhaps TRBD2 (6 bases). This sequence originates from a man aged 45 to 65 who received an inactivated influenza vaccine. This material consisted of PBMCs from blood, taken roughly 6 weeks after vaccination. The CDR3 is CASSEFSGTDTQYF. The CDR3 DNA sequence: TGTGCCAGCAGTGAATTTAGCGGTACAGATACGCAGTATTTT.